This paragraph covers one TCR beta chain sequence. Its antigen is not identified. In germline, CDR1 is LNHDA, CDR2 SQIVND (reference sequence). The CDR3 runs 13 residues. V was pared by 6 bases and J by 8 bases, with 4 bases of the junction left unmatched. The sample comes from a study of cytomegalovirus exposure and HLA in healthy donors. Study-level findings and limits: When analyzed later, the rates of TCR association showed variation by HLA locus, with DRB1 the most and HLA-C the fewest. The study labeled 164 TCR beta chains cytomegalovirus-associated. It was reported that TCR beta sequences correctly inferred the HLA-A and HLA-B alleles for most subjects.

The PCR contained 60 Vbeta and 13 Jbeta primers. Authors' processing steps: Roughly 11 million of the roughly 80 million unique TCR beta chains counted in a later analysis were shared. Generated by immunoSEQ multiplex PCR, the TCRdb table keeps only in-frame clones and is missing some. That table is the source of V, J and clone size, and D and trimming were worked out from the DNA. The data hold 160,000 or so clones, with about 72% observed a single time. The specimen was PBMCs. The J gene is TRBJ1-6, the V gene TRBV19; 7 bases align to TRBD1. This TCR derives from a man under 40 in good health and CMV-seropositive. CDR3 DNA sequence: TGTGCCAGTAGCACTACAGGGGATTCACCCCTCCACTTT. Its protein is CASSTTGDSPLHF.